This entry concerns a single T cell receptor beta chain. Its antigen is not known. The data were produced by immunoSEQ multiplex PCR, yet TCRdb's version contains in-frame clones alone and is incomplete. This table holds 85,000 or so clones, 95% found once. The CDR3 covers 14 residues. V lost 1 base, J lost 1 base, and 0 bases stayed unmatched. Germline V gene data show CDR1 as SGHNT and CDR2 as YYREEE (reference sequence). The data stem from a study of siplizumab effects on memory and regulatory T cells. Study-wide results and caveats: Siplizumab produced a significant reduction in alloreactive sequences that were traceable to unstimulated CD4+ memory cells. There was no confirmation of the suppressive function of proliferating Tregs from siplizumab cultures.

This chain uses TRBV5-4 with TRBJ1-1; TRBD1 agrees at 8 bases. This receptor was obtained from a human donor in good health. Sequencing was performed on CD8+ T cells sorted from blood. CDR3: CASSLTGGNTEAFF. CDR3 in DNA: TGTGCCAGCAGCTTGACAGGGGGGAACACTGAAGCTTTCTTT.